Reported below is one TCR beta chain. These data are taken from a study of blood T cells in healthy people across ages. Alongside a J-beta primer mix, a sample-barcoded 5' primer served in a second PCR lasting about 7 to 12 cycles. With 12 random nucleotides, a template-switch adaptor tagged each individual cDNA molecule. Every sample gave at least 2.5 million paired-end reads containing CDR3. TCRdb reprocessed the 5' RACE reads via MiXCR and lists one record per CDR3 protein. The sample lists roughly 730,000 distinct CDR3 sequences, about 56% occurring once. This clonotype originated in a man aged 35 to 55 in good health. Input material: blood.

CDR3 sequence (DNA): TGTGCCAGTGAACAGGGTAATACGCAGTATTTT. Translating it yields CASEQGNTQYF. The chain has TRBV3-1 and TRBJ2-3, with D maybe TRBD1 (6 bases). V was pared by 9 bases and J by 7 bases, with 11 bases between. The germline gives CDR1 LGHDT, CDR2 YNNKEL (reference sequence). There are 11 residues in the CDR3.